Here is one T cell receptor beta chain with its context. The junction shows a germline mismatch at one end, possibly a read error. The library was built from roughly 400 ng RNA with molecular barcoded adaptors for alpha/delta and beta/gamma chains. TCRdb re-called the reads with MiXCR, one entry per CDR3 protein. The table has around 48,000 distinct CDR3 sequences, roughly a fifth seen once. The data were taken from a study of read filtering for tumor transcriptome and immune sequencing. Sample: a population of CD138-negative cells sorted from bone marrow. This receptor was identified in a donor at least 40 years old with multiple myeloma.

The CDR3 loop is CASNLAGNNEQFF. CDR3 sequence (DNA): TGCGCCAGCAACTTGGCGGGTAACAATGAGCAGTTCTTC. The V and J genes are TRBV5-1 and TRBJ2-1; a weak D match, TRBD2 (5 bases). This CDR3 contains 13 residues. Germline values: CDR1 SGHRS, CDR2 YFSETQ.